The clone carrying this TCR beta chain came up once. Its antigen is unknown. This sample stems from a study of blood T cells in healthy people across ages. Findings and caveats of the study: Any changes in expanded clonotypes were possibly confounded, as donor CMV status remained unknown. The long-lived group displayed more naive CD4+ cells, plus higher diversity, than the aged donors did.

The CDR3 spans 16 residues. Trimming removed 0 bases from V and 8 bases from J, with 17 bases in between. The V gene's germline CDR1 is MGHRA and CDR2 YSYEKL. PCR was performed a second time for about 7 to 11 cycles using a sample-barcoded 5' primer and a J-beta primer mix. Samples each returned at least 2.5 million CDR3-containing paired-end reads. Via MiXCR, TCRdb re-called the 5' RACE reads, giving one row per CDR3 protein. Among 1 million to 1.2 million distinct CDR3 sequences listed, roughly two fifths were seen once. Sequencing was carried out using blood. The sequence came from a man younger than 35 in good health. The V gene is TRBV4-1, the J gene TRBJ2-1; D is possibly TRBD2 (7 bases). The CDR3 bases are TGCGCCAGCAGCCAAGACCCACGGGGGGCCGCGGATGAGCAGTTCTTC. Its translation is CASSQDPRGAADEQFF.